This T cell receptor (beta chain) was sequenced during a study of T cell repertoires in cytomegalovirus infection. Study-wide context: The public TCR beta signatures pointed to both CMV infection and matching HLA type. Findings of the study overall: In two of eight donors, the top clonotype was HLA-C-restricted CMV-specific. People with CMV and the relevant HLA were identified by cumulative public TCR beta family frequency.

In regard to this clonotype: Its antigen is undetermined.

TCRdb re-analysed the reads in MiXCR, keeping a single row per CDR3 protein. This sample yields 200,000 to 300,000 distinct CDR3 sequences, of which more than 9% are seen a single time; 1.5% to 2% belongs to the top ten. The V gene's germline CDR1 is KGHSH and CDR2 LQKENI. The CDR3 is made up of 14 amino acids. Losses at the gene ends were 8 bases for V and 5 bases for J; bases not matched to a gene: 6. The specimen sequenced was PBMCs. The receptor was derived from a human donor in good health (CMV status not recorded). Some clones in this sample may be carry-over from other donors' samples. The genes are TRBV18 and TRBJ1-5; TRBD1 matches at 10 bases. The CDR3 here is CASTRTGGDQPQHF. In DNA form, the CDR3 reads TGTGCCAGCACCAGGACAGGGGGTGATCAGCCCCAGCATTTT. The entire variable domain, with the rest obtained from reference TRBV18 and TRBJ1-5, is as follows: NAGVMQNPRHLVRRRGQEARLRCSPMKGHSHVYWYRQLPEEGLKFMVYLQKENIIDESGMPKERFSAEFPKEGPSILRIQQVVRGDSAAYFCASTRTGGDQPQHFGDGTRLSIL.